This T cell receptor (beta chain) came from a study of cytomegalovirus exposure and HLA in healthy donors. Study-level points and caveats: DRB1 showed the most TCR associations and HLA-C the fewest in a later analysis, as rates varied by HLA locus.

As for this clone: What it recognizes is unknown.

The study ran its PCR with 60 Vbeta and 13 Jbeta primers. Clones were read by immunoSEQ multiplex PCR, and TCRdb kept only the in-frame ones, dropping some. The data hold roughly 180,000 clones, with more than 70% observed a single time. The CDR3 has 15 amino acids. Unmatched junction bases numbered 7, after V lost 0 bases and J lost 5 bases. Germline V lookup: CDR1 SGHTS, CDR2 YDEGEE. Source material: PBMCs. The genes are TRBV5-8 and TRBJ2-7; 8 positions agree with TRBD1. The sequence came from a woman in her 40s in good health and CMV-seropositive. CDR3 in amino acids: CASSLASTGVDEQYF. CDR3 DNA: TGTGCCAGCAGCTTGGCCTCGACAGGGGTGGACGAGCAGTACTTC.